The present T cell receptor (beta chain) was sequenced within a study of cytomegalovirus exposure and HLA in healthy donors. Study overall: Early release data held 85 million to 95 million unique TCRs from HLA-typed donors. The study, taken as a whole, reports: Under in vitro conditions, a few CMV-associated chains were confirmed as specific for CMV antigens. Apart from CMV serostatus, no immune exposure information was available. Researchers reported in a later analysis that common viral pathogens appeared linked to several top clusters.

The CDR3 runs to 13 residues. The V gene's germline CDR1 is SQVTM and CDR2 ANQGSEA. V was cut by 5 bases and J by 5 bases, with 15 bases left in between. PCR involved 60 Vbeta and 13 Jbeta primers. Clones were read by immunoSEQ multiplex PCR, and TCRdb kept only the in-frame ones, dropping some. Here the sample spans about 100,000 clones, roughly 76% being singletons. To note about this clone: Its specificity is not known.

This chain joins TRBV29-1 and TRBJ1-1; D is ambiguous. The TCR was taken from a middle-aged man in good health and CMV-seronegative. Sequenced input: PBMCs. The CDR3 protein is CSVLSSRGTEAFF. The CDR3 DNA sequence: TGCAGCGTTCTGTCCTCCCGGGGAACTGAAGCTTTCTTT. Using reference TRBV29-1 and TRBJ1-1 for the parts outside the CDR3, the full variable domain is SAVISQKPSRDICQRGTSLTIQCQVDSQVTMMFWYRQQPGQSLTLIATANQGSEATYESGFVIDKFPISRPNLTFSTLTVSNMSPEDSSIYLCSVLSSRGTEAFFGQGTRLTVV.